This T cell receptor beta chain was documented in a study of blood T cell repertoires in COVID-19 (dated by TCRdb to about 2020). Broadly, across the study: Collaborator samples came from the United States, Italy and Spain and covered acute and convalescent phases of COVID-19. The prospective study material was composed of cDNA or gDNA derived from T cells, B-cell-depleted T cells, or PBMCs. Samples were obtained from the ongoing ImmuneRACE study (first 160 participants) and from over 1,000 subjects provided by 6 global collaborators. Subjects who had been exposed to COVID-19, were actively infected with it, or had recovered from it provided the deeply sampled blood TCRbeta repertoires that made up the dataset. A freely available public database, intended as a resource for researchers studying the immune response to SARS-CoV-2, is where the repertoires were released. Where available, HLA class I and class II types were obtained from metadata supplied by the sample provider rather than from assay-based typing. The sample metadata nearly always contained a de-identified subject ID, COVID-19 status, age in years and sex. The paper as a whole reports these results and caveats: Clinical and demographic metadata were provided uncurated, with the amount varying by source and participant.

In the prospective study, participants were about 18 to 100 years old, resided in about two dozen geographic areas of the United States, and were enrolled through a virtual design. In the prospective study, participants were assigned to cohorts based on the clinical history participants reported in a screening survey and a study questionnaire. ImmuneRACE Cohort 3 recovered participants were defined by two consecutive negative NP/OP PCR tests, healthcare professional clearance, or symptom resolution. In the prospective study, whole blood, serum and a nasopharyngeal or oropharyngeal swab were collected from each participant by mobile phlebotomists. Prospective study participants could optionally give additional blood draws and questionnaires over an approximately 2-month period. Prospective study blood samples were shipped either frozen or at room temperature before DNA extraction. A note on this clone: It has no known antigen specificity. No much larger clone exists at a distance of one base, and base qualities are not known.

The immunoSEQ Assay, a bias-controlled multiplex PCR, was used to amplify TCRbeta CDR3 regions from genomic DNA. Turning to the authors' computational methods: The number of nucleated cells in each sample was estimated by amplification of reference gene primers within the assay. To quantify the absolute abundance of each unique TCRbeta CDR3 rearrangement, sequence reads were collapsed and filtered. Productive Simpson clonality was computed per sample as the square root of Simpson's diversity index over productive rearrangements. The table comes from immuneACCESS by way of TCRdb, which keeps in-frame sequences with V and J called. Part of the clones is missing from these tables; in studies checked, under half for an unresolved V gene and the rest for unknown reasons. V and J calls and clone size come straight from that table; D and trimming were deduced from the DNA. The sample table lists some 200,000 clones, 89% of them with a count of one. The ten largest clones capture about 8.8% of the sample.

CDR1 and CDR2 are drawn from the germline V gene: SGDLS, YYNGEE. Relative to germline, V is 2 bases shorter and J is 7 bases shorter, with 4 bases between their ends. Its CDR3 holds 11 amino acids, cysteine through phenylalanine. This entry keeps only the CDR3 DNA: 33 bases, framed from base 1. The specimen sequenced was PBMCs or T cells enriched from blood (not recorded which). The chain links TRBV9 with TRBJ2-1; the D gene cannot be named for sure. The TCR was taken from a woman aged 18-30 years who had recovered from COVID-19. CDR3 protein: CASSVLNEQFF. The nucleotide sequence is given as TGTGCCAGCAGCGTTCTAAATGAGCAGTTCTTC.